This paragraph reports one T cell receptor (beta chain). Its antigen is as yet unknown. The data were obtained in a study of blood T cells in healthy people across ages. Together with a sample-barcoded 5' primer, a J-beta primer mix was included in a second PCR lasting roughly 6 to 12 cycles. The authors tagged each cDNA molecule using a template-switch adaptor with 12 random nucleotides. Each CDR3 protein gets one entry after TCRdb re-called the 5' RACE reads with MiXCR. The repertoire holds 890,000 or so distinct CDR3 sequences, approximately 59% seen once, with about 30% in the top ten. Per germline, CDR1 ENHRY and CDR2 SYGVKD. Trimming cost V 4 bases and J 7 bases, with 16 bases left between them. The CDR3 sequence is 15 residues long. Overall study results and limits: Higher diversity, along with more naive CD4+ cells, distinguished long-lived donors from aged donors.

This receptor was identified in a man aged 25 to 45 in good health. The sequenced sample was blood. The rearrangement links TRBV10-3 to TRBJ1-4, with D perhaps TRBD1 (5 bases). The CDR3, as DNA: TGTGCCATCAGTGGCGACAGAGAGGCACCTGAAAAACTGTTTTTT. Translated, it gives CAISGDREAPEKLFF.